This T cell receptor (beta chain) was retrieved from a study of cytomegalovirus exposure and HLA in healthy donors. In germline, CDR1 is SGHTS, CDR2 YDEGEE. V shed 4 bases and J shed 0 bases, with 11 bases lying between them. The CDR3 is made up of 14 amino acids. General observations from the study: As a later analysis showed, several of the most significant clusters appeared to be linked to common viral pathogens.

A multiplex PCR was run with 60 Vbeta primers and 13 Jbeta primers. Sequencing used immunoSEQ multiplex PCR; TCRdb keeps in-frame clones, though not all of them. The table gives 150,000 to 200,000 clones; the top ten clones make up roughly 1.3% of it. As regards this clone: Its antigen is not known.

The chain joins TRBV5-8 to TRBJ2-7, with D perhaps TRBD1 (5 bases). Sequencing input: PBMCs. This clonotype originated in a woman aged 60-70 years in good health and CMV-seronegative. DNA of the CDR3: TGTGCCAGCAGCCAAAGGGGAAACTCCTACGAGCAGTACTTC. This translates into CASSQRGNSYEQYF.